The 30 T cell receptor beta chains below come from one sample, sequenced in a study of technical replicates of blood from a few donors. Data came from immunoSEQ multiplex PCR; TCRdb stores just in-frame clones and leaves some out. The table lists over 70,000 clones, 95% to 97% of them singletons. The specimen was T cells isolated from PBMCs. The receptors derive from a human donor in good health.

The rearrangement joins TRBV10-2 to TRBJ1-2; D call uncertain. The CDR3 totals 15 residues. Trimming stripped 7 bases from V and 7 bases from J, with 22 bases between. Germline CDR1 and CDR2: WSHSY and SAAADI. DNA of the CDR3: TGCGCCAGCACTCTTGAAGGCGGCTCGGCGGGTGGCTACACCTTC. This translates into CASTLEGGSAGGYTF.

The chain recombines TRBV7-9 with TRBJ1-2; 7 positions match TRBD1. Trimming at V came to 4 bases and at J to 2 bases, leaving 7 bases not matched to a gene. CDR1 and CDR2 (germline): SEHNR, FQNEAQ (reference sequence). The CDR3 totals 15 residues. CDR3 residues: CASSSIETGNYGYTF. The DNA of the CDR3 is TGTGCCAGCAGCTCTATTGAGACAGGGAACTATGGCTACACCTTC.

The sample holds one count of this clone. DNA for the CDR3: TGTGCCAGTAGTATTTTCTCGGACAGCAACTATGGCTACACCTTC. Amino acids: CASSIFSDSNYGYTF. The chain couples TRBV19 to TRBJ1-2, with a weak D call TRBD1 (6 bases). With 3 bases removed from V and 2 bases from J, the gap between germline ends came to 13 bases. The CDR3 consists of 15 residues. CDR1 LNHDA and CDR2 SQIVND come from the germline V gene (reference sequence).

The rearrangement links TRBV5-4 to TRBJ1-2; 7 nucleotides line up with TRBD1. V gave up 3 bases and J gave up 3 bases; unmatched junction bases: 5. Germline lookup yields CDR1 SGHNT and CDR2 YYREEE (reference sequence). The CDR3 is made up of 14 amino acids. CDR3 sequence (DNA): TGTGCCAGCAGCTCAACAGGGGTTGACTATGGCTACACCTTC. It translates to CASSSTGVDYGYTF.

The chain employs TRBV7-9 and TRBJ2-3, with D hard to call. The V end lost 1 base, the J end lost 6 bases, and 8 bases lay between the germline ends. The V gene's germline CDR1 is SEHNR and CDR2 FQNEAQ (reference sequence). This CDR3 is 13 amino acids long. CDR3 coding DNA: TGTGCCAGCAGCTTAGGCGCCGGGGATACGCAGTATTTT. Translation: CASSLGAGDTQYF.

This sequence joins TRBV5-4 and TRBJ1-1; the D is unclear. The CDR3 has 15 amino acids. From germline, CDR1 is SGHNT and CDR2 YYREEE (reference sequence). Trimming stripped 4 bases from V and 4 bases from J, with 17 bases between. CDR3 DNA sequence: TGTGCCAGCAGCATGGCGCGGGGTCGGGTCACTGAAGCTTTCTTT. Translating gives CASSMARGRVTEAFF.

The V and J genes are TRBV2 and TRBJ1-2, with unresolved D. V was clipped by 4 bases and J by 2 bases, with 8 bases between them. The CDR3 has 13 amino acids. The germline CDR1 and CDR2 sequences are SNHLY and FYNNEI. The CDR3 sequence is CASSVDMNYGYTF. The CDR3 DNA is TGTGCCAGCAGTGTAGACATGAACTATGGCTACACCTTC.

The rearrangement uses TRBV27 and TRBJ2-1; 7 nucleotides align to TRBD1. With V trimmed by 5 bases and J by 2 bases, 0 bases remained unmatched. The CDR3 is made up of 13 amino acids. Per germline, CDR1 MNHEY and CDR2 SMNVEV (reference sequence). CDR3 region: CASSGQAYNEQFF. In nucleotides, the CDR3 is TGTGCCAGCAGTGGACAGGCCTACAATGAGCAGTTCTTC.

The V call is TRBV15, the J call TRBJ2-3, with D tentatively TRBD1 (5 bases). CDR1 LNHNV and CDR2 YYDKDF come from the germline V gene (reference sequence). V was clipped by 1 base and J by 0 bases, with 14 bases between them. This CDR3 has 17 residues. The CDR3 DNA reads as TGTGCCACCAGCAGAGGGCAGGGCTCCCGGAGCACAGATACGCAGTATTTT. Translating gives CATSRGQGSRSTDTQYF.

The gene calls are TRBV4-2 and TRBJ2-7, with 13 nucleotides matching TRBD2. CDR1 is LGHNA and CDR2 is YNFKEQ in the germline V gene. The CDR3 loop spans 15 amino acids. Trimming took 4 bases from V and 6 from J; bases not matched to a gene: 6. This CDR3 reads CASSPSGTSGTEQYF. CDR3 coding DNA: TGTGCCAGCAGCCCCTCCGGGACTAGCGGGACCGAGCAGTACTTC.

Regarding this clone: Lacking the conserved final phenylalanine or tryptophan, this CDR3 likely reflects a read error. Because the CDR3's place on the DNA is in doubt, the DNA is left out and the CDR3 is given as listed by TCRdb. This rearrangement joins TRBV27 to TRBJ2-2; TRBD1, the table's D call, was not compared with the DNA. 11 amino acids form the CDR3, both terminal residues included. Germline values: CDR1 MNHEY, CDR2 SMNVEV (reference sequence). The chain's CDR3 is CASSFGLGQPL.

The chain recombines TRBV4-1 with TRBJ2-2; D is unresolved. CDR1 is MGHRA, CDR2 YSYEKL, per germline. V was shortened by 2 bases and J by 5 bases, with 6 bases between the two germline ends. This CDR3 spans 13 amino acids. The CDR3 is CASSQFGTGELFF. CDR3 nucleotide sequence: TGCGCCAGCAGCCAATTCGGGACCGGGGAGCTGTTTTTT.

The genes are TRBV6-5 and TRBJ1-4; 10 bases are shared with TRBD1. V lost 7 bases, J lost 4 bases, and 6 bases stayed unmatched. There are 15 residues in the CDR3. CDR1 is MNHEY, CDR2 SVGAGI, per germline. CDR3 protein: CASTVGQGSNEKLFF. DNA for the CDR3: TGTGCCAGCACCGTGGGACAGGGGAGTAATGAAAAACTGTTTTTT.

The chain couples TRBV11-3 to TRBJ1-4; a possible D gene is TRBD1 (5 bases). Germline lookup yields CDR1 SGHNT and CDR2 YENEEA. The CDR3 has 15 amino acids. V was shortened by 5 bases and J by 5 bases, with 15 bases between the two germline ends. The CDR3 DNA is TGTGCCAGCAGCACTCGACAGCGAGAGAATGAAAAACTGTTTTTT. As protein: CASSTRQRENEKLFF.

This chain links TRBV6-6 with TRBJ2-1; 8 nucleotides agree with TRBD2. The CDR3 has 14 residues. V shed 8 bases and J 5 bases; nucleotides not matched to a gene: 8. CDR1 is MNHNY, CDR2 SVGAGI, per germline (reference sequence). In DNA, the CDR3 is TGTGCCAGCGCGGGCGAGCGGGGGCACAATGAGCAGTTCTTC. Protein product: CASAGERGHNEQFF.

This chain joins TRBV6-5 and TRBJ2-3; 7 nucleotides agree with TRBD1. Trimming cost V 4 bases and J 1 base; bases outside gene matches: 2. The CDR3 has 14 residues. Germline CDR1 and CDR2: MNHEY and SVGAGI. For the CDR3, the DNA is TGTGCCAGCAGTTTAACAGGGGGCACAGATACGCAGTATTTT. It is translated as CASSLTGGTDTQYF.

V gene TRBV27 combines with J gene TRBJ2-2; D not resolved. Germline assignment: CDR1 MNHEY and CDR2 SMNVEV (reference sequence). The CDR3 extends over 12 amino acids. V lost 3 bases to trimming and J lost 4 bases, with 3 bases between them. The CDR3 is CASSFSTGELFF. The CDR3 DNA is TGTGCCAGCAGTTTCAGCACCGGGGAGCTGTTTTTT.

This chain connects TRBV4-1 to TRBJ2-1; D gene ambiguous. V lost 0 bases, J lost 4 bases, and 10 bases lay in between. The germline V gene has CDR1 MGHRA and CDR2 YSYEKL. The CDR3 loop spans 15 amino acids. In DNA, the CDR3 is TGCGCCAGCAGCCAAGATTTACAGCCTTACAATGAGCAGTTCTTC. Amino acid sequence: CASSQDLQPYNEQFF.

This sequence joins TRBV5-4 and TRBJ1-2; D is perhaps TRBD1 (5 bases). Per germline, CDR1 SGHNT and CDR2 YYREEE (reference sequence). Trimming removed 5 bases at V and 2 bases at J, with 16 bases between. The CDR3 runs 15 residues. CDR3: CASRFAGGGNYGYTF. In DNA form, the CDR3 reads TGTGCCAGCAGATTCGCGGGGGGTGGCAACTATGGCTACACCTTC. The full variable domain, its missing parts supplied by reference TRBV5-4 and TRBJ1-2, is ETGVTQSPTHLIKTRGQQVTLRCSSQSGHNTVSWYQQALGQGPQFIFQYYREEENGRGNFPPRFSGLQFPNYSSELNVNALELDDSALYLCASRFAGGGNYGYTFGSGTRLTVV.

This clone appeared once. For the CDR3, the DNA is TGTGCCAGAAGCTTGGCGTTACGGGGGATTGGAAAAAAGAACACTGAAGCTTTCTTT. This gives the protein CARSLALRGIGKKNTEAFF. The chain carries TRBV5-3 and TRBJ1-1; D is perhaps TRBD1 (5 bases). TRBV5-3 is an ORF, with its function uncertain. Trimming took off 0 bases at V and 1 base at J, with 22 bases between the two ends. The CDR3 extends over 19 amino acids.

The J gene is TRBJ2-7, the V gene TRBV11-3; 7 bases align to TRBD1. The CDR3 loop spans 15 amino acids. V lost 0 bases to trimming and J lost 3 bases; unmatched junction nucleotides: 5. CDR1 and CDR2 (germline): SGHNT, YENEEA. CDR3 in amino acids: CASSLEGQENYEQYF. The CDR3 nucleotides are TGTGCCAGCAGCTTAGAAGGACAGGAGAACTACGAGCAGTACTTC.

The V call is TRBV29-1, the J call TRBJ2-2, with D possibly being TRBD1 (5 bases). The CDR3 is made up of 13 amino acids. V lost 7 bases to trimming and J lost 1 base, with 10 bases between them. Germline V gives CDR1 SQVTM, CDR2 ANQGSEA. CDR3 in amino acids: CSATDRNTGELFF. In DNA form, the CDR3 reads TGCAGCGCTACAGACAGGAACACCGGGGAGCTGTTTTTT.

This clone occurred a few times. The chain joins TRBV6-1 to TRBJ1-4, with 9 positions matching TRBD1. Looked up from germline, CDR1 is MNHNS and CDR2 is SASEGT. Unmatched junction bases numbered 6, after V lost 3 bases and J lost 7 bases. The CDR3 is made up of 15 amino acids. Written as DNA, the CDR3 is TGTGCCAGCAGTGACACCGGGACAGGGACTGAAAAACTGTTTTTT. Translating gives CASSDTGTGTEKLFF.

The rearrangement joins TRBV7-9 to TRBJ2-1; D gene ambiguous. V lost 3 bases and J lost 10, with 13 bases in between. Germline V gene lookup returns CDR1 SEHNR and CDR2 FQNEAQ (reference sequence). There are 13 residues in the CDR3. CDR3 region: CASSLISVGEQFF. CDR3 bases: TGTGCCAGCAGCTTGATAAGTGTTGGCGAGCAGTTCTTC. Full variable domain (missing parts from reference TRBV7-9 and TRBJ2-1): DTGVSQNPRHKITKRGQNVTFRCDPISEHNRLYWYRQTLGQGPEFLTYFQNEAQLEKSRLLSDRFSAERPKGSFSTLEIQRTEQGDSAMYLCASSLISVGEQFFGPGTRLTVL.

The chain recombines TRBV5-1 with TRBJ2-2; D possibly corresponds to TRBD1 (5 bases). Germline assignment: CDR1 SGHRS and CDR2 YFSETQ. The CDR3 loop spans 16 amino acids. Trimming cost V 0 bases and J 3 bases, with 12 bases left between them. CDR3 in amino acids: CASSLGFREDTGELFF. Written as DNA, the CDR3 is TGCGCCAGCAGCTTGGGGTTCAGGGAAGACACCGGGGAGCTGTTTTTT.

This clone appeared a single time. The V and J genes are TRBV7-9 and TRBJ1-2; D gene uncertain. Trimming shortened V by 8 bases and J by 4 bases, and 11 bases separated the two germline ends. Germline V gives CDR1 SEHNR, CDR2 FQNEAQ (reference sequence). This CDR3 contains 12 residues. The CDR3 nucleotides read TGTGCCAGCGAGGCCCGGGGCTATGGCTACACCTTC. The encoded protein is CASEARGYGYTF.

The V and J genes are TRBV19 and TRBJ1-2; 9 positions match TRBD1. The germline gives CDR1 LNHDA, CDR2 SQIVND (reference sequence). The CDR3 totals 14 residues. After removal of 7 bases from V and 6 bases from J, the junction contained 9 bases not matched to a gene. The CDR3 sequence is CASTAPGQGDGYTF. The CDR3 region has the DNA TGTGCCAGTACCGCCCCGGGACAGGGCGATGGCTACACCTTC.

The V gene is TRBV7-9, the J gene TRBJ1-1; D gene unclear. Trimming left V 3 bases short and J 0 bases short, with 11 bases between. Germline V gene sequence: CDR1 SEHNR, CDR2 FQNEAQ (reference sequence). The CDR3 contains 15 residues. CDR3 DNA sequence: TGTGCCAGCAGCTTCACAAGAGGGTTGAACACTGAAGCTTTCTTT. Translated, it gives CASSFTRGLNTEAFF.

V usage is TRBV21-1 and J usage is TRBJ1-5; TRBD1, as called in the table, went unchecked against the DNA. TRBV21-1 is designated a pseudogene. The CDR3 length is 16 residues. The CDR3 spells CASSEDDRASNQPQHF. The CDR3 DNA reads as TGTGCCAGCAGCGAAGATGACAGGGCTAGCAATCAGCCCCAGCATTTT.

This sequence joins TRBV4-1 and TRBJ2-7; TRBD1 matches at 8 bases. Trimming took 1 base from V and 2 from J; bases not matched to a gene: 10. In germline, CDR1 is MGHRA, CDR2 YSYEKL. The CDR3 totals 17 residues. CDR3 sequence (DNA): TGCGCCAGCAGCCAAGGACAGGGGCCAATCTCCCCCTACGAGCAGTACTTC. Translating gives CASSQGQGPISPYEQYF.